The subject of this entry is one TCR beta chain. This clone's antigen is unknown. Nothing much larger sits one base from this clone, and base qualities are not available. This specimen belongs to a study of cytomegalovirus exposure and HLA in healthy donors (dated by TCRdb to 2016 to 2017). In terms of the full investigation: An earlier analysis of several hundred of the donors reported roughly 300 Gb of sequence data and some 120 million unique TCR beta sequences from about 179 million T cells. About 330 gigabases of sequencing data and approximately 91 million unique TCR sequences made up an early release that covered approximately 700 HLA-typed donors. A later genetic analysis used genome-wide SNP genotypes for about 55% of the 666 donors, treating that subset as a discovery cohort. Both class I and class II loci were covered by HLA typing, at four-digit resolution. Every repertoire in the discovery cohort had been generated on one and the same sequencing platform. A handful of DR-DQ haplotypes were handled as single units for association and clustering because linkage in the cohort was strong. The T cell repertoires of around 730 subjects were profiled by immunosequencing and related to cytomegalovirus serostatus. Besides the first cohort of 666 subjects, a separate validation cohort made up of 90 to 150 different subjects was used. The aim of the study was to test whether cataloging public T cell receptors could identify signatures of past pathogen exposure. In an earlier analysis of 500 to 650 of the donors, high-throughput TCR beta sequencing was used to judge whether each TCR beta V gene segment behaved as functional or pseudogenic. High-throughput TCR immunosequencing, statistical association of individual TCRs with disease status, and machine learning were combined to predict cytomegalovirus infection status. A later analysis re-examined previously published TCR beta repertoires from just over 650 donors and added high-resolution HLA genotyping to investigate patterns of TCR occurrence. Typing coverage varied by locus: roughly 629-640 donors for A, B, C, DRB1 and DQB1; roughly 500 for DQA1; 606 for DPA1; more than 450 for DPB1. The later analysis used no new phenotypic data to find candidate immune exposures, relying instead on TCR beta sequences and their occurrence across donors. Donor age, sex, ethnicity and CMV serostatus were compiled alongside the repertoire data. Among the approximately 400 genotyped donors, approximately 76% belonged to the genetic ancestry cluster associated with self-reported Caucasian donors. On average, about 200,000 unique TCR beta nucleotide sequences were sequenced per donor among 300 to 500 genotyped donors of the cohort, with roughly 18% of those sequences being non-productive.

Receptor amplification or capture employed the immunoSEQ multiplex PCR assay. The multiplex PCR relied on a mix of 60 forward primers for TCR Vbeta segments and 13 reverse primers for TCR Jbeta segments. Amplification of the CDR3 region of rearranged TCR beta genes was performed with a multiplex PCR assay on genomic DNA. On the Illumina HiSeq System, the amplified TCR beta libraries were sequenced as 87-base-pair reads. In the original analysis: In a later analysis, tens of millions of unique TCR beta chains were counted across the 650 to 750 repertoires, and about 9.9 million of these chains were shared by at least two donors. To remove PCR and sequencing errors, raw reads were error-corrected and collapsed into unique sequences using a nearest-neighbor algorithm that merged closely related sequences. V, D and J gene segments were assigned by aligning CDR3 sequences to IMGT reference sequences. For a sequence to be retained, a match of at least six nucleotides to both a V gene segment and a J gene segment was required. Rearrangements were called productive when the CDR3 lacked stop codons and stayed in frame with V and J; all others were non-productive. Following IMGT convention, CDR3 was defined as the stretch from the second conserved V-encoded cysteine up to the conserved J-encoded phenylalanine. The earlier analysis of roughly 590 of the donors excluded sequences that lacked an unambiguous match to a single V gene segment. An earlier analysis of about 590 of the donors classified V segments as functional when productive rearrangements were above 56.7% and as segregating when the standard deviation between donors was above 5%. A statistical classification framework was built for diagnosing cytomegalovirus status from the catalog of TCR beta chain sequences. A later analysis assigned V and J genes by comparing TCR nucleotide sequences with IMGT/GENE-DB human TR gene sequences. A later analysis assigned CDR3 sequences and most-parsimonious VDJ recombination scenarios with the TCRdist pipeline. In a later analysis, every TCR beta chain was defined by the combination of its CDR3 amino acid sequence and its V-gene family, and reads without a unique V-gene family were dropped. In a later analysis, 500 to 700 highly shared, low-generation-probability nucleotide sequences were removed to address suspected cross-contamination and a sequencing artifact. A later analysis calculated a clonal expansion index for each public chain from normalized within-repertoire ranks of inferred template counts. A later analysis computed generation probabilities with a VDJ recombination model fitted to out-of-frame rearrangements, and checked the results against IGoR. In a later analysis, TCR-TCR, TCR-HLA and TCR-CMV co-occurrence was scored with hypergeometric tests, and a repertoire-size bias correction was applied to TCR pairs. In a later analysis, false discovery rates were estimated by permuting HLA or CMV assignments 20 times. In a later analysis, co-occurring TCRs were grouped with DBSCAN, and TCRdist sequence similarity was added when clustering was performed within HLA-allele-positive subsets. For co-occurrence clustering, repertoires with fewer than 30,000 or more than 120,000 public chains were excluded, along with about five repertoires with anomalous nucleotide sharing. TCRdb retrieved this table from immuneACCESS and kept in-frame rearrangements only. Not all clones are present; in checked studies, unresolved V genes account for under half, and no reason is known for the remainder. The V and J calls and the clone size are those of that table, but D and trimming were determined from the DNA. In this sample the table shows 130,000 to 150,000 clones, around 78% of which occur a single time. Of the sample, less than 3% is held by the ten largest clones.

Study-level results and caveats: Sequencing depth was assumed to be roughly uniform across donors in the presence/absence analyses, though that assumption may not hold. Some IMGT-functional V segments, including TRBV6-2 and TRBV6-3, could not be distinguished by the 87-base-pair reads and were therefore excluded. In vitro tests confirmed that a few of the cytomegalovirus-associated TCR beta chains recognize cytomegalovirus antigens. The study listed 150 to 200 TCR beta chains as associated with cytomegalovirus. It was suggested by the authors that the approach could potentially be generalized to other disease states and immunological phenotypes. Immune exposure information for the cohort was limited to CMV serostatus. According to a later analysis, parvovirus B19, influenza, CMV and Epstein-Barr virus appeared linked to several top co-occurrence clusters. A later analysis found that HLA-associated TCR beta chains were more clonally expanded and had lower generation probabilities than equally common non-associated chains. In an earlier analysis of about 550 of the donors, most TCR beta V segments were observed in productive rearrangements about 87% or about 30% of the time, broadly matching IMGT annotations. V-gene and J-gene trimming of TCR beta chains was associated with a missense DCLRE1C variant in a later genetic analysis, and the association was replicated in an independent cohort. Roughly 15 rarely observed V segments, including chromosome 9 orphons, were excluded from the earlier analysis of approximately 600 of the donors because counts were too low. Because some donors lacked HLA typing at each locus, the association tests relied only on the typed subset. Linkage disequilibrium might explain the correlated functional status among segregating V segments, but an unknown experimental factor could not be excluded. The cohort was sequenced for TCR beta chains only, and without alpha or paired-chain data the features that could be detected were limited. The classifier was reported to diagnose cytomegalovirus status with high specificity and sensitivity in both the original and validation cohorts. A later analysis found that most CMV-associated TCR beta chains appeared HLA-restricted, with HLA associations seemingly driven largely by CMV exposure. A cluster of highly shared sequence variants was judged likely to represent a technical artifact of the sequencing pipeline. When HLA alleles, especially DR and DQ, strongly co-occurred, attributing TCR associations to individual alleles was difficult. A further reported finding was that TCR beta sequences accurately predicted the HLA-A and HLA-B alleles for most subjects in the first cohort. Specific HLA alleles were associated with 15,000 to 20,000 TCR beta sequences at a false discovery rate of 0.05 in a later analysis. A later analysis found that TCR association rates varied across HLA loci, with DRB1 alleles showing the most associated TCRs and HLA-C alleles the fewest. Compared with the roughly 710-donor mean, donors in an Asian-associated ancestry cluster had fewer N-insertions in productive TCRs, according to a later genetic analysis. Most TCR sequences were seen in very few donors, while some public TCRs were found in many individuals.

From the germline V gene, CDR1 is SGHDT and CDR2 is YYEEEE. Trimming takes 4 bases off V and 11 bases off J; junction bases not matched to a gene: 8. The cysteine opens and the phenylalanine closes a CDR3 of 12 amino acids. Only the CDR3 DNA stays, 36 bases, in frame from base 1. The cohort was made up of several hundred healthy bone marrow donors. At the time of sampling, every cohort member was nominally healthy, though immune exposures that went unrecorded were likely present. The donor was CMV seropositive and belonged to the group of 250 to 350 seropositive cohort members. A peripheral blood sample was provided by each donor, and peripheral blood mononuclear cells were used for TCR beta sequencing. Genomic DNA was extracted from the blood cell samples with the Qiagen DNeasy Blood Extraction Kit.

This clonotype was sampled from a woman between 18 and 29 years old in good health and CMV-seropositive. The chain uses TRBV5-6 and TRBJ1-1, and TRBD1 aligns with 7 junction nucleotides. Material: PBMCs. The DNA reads TGTGCCAGCAGCAGTGACAGGGTGAGGGCTTTCTTT. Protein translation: CASSSDRVRAFF.